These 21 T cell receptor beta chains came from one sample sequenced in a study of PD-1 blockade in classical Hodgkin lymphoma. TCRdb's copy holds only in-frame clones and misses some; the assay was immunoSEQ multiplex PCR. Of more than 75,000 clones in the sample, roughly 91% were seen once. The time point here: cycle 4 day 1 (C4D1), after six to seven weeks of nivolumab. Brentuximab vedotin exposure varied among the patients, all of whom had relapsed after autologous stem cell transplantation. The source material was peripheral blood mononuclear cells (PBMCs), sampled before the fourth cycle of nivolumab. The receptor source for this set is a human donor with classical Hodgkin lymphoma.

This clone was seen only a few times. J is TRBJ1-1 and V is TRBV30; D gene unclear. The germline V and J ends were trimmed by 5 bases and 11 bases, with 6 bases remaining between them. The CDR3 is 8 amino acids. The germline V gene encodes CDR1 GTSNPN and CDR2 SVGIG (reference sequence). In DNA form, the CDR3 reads TGTGCCTGGCCCCGGGCTTTCTTT. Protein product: CAWPRAFF.

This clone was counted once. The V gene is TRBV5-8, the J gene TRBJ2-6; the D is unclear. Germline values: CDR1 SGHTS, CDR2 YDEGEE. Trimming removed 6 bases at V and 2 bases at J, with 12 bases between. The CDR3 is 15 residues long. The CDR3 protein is CASTLGRAGANVLTF. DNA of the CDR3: TGTGCCAGCACCCTCGGCAGAGCTGGGGCCAACGTCCTGACTTTC.

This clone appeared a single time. In DNA form, the CDR3 reads TGCGCCAGCAGCCACAGGGAAATGACAGATACGCAGTATTTT. Residues: CASSHREMTDTQYF. The rearrangement joins TRBV4-1 to TRBJ2-3, with D possibly being TRBD1 (5 bases). The CDR3 runs to 14 residues. Trimming stripped 3 bases from V and 3 bases from J, with 10 bases between. Looked up from germline, CDR1 is MGHRA and CDR2 is YSYEKL.

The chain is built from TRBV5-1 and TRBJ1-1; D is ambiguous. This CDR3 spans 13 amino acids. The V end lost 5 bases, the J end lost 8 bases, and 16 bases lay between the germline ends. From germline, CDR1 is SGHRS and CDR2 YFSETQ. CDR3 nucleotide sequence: TGCGCCAGCAGACACGACGGTGGATCCGAAGCTTTCTTT. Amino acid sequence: CASRHDGGSEAFF.

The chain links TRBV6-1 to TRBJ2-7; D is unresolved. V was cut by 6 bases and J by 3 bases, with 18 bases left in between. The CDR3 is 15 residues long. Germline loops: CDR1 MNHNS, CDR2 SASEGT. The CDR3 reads CASSPREISHYEQYF. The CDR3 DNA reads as TGTGCCAGCAGCCCAAGGGAAATTTCCCACTACGAGCAGTACTTC.

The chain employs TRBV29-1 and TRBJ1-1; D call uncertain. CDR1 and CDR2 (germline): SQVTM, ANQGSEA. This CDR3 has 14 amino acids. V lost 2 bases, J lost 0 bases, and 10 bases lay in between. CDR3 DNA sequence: TGCAGCGTTGAAACGCCCCCAATGAACACTGAAGCTTTCTTT. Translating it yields CSVETPPMNTEAFF.

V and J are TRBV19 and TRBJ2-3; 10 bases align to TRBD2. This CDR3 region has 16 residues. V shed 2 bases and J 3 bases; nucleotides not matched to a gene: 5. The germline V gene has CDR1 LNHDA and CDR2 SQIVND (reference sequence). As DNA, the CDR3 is TGTGCCAGTAGTATAAGACTAGCGGGTAAAACAGATACGCAGTATTTT. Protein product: CASSIRLAGKTDTQYF.

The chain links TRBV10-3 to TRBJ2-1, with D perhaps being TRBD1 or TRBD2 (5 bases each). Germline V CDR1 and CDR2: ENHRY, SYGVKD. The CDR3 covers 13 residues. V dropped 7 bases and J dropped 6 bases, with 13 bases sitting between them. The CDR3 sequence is CAIKGTATNEQFF. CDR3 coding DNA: TGTGCCATCAAAGGGACCGCAACCAATGAGCAGTTCTTC.

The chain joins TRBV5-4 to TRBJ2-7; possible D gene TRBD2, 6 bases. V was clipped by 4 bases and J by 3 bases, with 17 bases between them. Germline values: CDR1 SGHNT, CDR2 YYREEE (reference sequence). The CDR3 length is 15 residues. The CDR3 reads CASSQDGEANYEQYF. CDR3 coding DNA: TGTGCCAGCAGCCAAGACGGGGAGGCTAACTACGAGCAGTACTTC. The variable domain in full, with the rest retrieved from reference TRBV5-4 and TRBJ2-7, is ETGVTQSPTHLIKTRGQQVTLRCSSQSGHNTVSWYQQALGQGPQFIFQYYREEENGRGNFPPRFSGLQFPNYSSELNVNALELDDSALYLCASSQDGEANYEQYFGPGTRLTVT.

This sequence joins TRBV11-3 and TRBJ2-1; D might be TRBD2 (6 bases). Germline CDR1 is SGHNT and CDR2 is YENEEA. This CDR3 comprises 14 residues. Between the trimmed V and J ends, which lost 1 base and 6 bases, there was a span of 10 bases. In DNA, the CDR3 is TGTGCCAGCAGCTTAGCCAGCGGGTCCAATGAGCAGTTCTTC. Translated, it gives CASSLASGSNEQFF.

For the CDR3, the DNA is TGTGCCAGTAGGTGGGGCTCTGGGGCCAACGTCCTGACTTTC. This gives the protein CASRWGSGANVLTF. The genes are TRBV18 and TRBJ2-6; D remains ambiguous. This CDR3 region has 14 residues. Germline V CDR1 and CDR2: KGHSH, LQKENI. V was pared by 9 bases and J by 0 bases, with 9 bases between.

CDR3 residues: CAWTPGQGTEAFF. DNA for the CDR3: TGTGCCTGGACCCCAGGGCAAGGCACTGAAGCTTTCTTT. The chain uses TRBV30 and TRBJ1-1, with TRBD1 as a possible D gene (5 bases). This CDR3 is 13 amino acids long. V was shortened by 4 bases and J by 4 bases, with 13 bases between the two germline ends. Looked up from germline, CDR1 is GTSNPN and CDR2 is SVGIG (reference sequence).

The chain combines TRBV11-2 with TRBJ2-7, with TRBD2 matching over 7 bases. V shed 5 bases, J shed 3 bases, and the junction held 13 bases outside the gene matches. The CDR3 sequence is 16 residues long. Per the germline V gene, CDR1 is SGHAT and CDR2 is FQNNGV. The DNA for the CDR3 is TGTGCCAGCAGCCCCCCTCGAGGGCGGGAGAGCTACGAGCAGTACTTC. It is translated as CASSPPRGRESYEQYF.

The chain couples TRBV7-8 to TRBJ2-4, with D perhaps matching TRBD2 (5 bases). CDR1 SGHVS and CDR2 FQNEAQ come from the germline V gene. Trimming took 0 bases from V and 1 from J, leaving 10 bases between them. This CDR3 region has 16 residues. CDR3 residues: CASSLALSGAKNIQYF. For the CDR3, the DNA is TGTGCCAGCAGCTTAGCGCTATCGGGGGCCAAAAACATTCAGTACTTC.

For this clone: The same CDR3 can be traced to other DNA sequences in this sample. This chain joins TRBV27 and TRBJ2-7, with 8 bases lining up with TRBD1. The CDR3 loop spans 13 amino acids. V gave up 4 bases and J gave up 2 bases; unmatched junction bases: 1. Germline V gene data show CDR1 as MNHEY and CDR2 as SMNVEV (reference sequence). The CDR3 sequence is CASSSGGPYEQYF. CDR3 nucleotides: TGTGCCAGCAGTTCAGGGGGCCCCTACGAGCAGTACTTC.

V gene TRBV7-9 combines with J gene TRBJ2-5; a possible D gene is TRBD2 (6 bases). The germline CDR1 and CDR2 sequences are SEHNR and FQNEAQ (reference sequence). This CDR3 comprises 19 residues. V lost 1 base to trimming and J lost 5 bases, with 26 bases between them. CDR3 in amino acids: CASSLVIGVGRSGLETQYF. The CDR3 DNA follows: TGTGCCAGCAGCTTAGTAATCGGAGTTGGGAGGAGTGGATTGGAGACCCAGTACTTC.

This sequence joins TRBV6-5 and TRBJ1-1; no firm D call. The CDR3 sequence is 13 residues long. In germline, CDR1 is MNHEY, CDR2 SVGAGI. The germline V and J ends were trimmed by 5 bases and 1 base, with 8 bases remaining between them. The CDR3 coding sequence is TGTGCCAGCAGTATAGTCCAGAACACTGAAGCTTTCTTT. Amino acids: CASSIVQNTEAFF.

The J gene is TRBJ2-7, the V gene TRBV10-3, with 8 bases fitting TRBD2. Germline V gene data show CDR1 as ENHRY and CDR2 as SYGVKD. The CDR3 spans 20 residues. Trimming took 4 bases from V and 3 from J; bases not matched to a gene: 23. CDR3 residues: CAISGPELAEAVRGVYEQYF. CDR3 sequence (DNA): TGTGCCATCAGTGGCCCCGAACTAGCGGAAGCCGTACGGGGGGTCTACGAGCAGTACTTC.

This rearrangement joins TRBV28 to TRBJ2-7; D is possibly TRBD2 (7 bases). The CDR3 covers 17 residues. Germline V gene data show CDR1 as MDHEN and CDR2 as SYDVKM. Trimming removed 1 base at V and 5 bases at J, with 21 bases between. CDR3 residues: CASSLFSAMRGGHEQYF. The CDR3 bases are TGTGCCAGCAGTTTATTTTCCGCGATGAGGGGGGGTCACGAGCAGTACTTC.

In DNA, the CDR3 is TGCGCCAGCTCAACTGGTGGGACCCAGTACTTC. Translating gives CASSTGGTQYF. The chain carries TRBV10-1 and TRBJ2-5; D is uncertain. The CDR3 has 11 amino acids. The germline gives CDR1 WNHNN, CDR2 SYGVQD (reference sequence). Trimming removed 8 bases from V and 7 bases from J, with 11 bases in between.

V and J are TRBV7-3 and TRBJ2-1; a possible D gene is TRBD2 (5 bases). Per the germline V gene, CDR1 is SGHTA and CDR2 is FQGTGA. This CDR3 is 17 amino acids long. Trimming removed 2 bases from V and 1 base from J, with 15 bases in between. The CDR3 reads CASSLGFLEGSYNEQFF. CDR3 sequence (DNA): TGTGCCAGCAGCTTAGGGTTTCTAGAGGGATCCTACAATGAGCAGTTCTTC.